These T cell receptor beta chains were read from a single sample in a study of blood T cell repertoires in COVID-19. Produced via immunoSEQ multiplex PCR; TCRdb's table is partial and in-frame only. The sample carries 200,000 to 300,000 clones, roughly 85% recorded once. The sample was peripheral blood. The source is a woman younger than 35 with acute or convalescent COVID-19. Each CDR3 is given with its conserved first and last residue. D genes are given only for firm matches. Some rows mark clone size as missing; the rest say once, few, many or name a class of expanded clone.

j_gene,v_gene,d_gene,abundance,CDR3aa,CDR3nt
TRBJ1-1,TRBV10-3,TRBD1,.,CAISVGQGAATEAFF,TGTGCCATCAGTGTCGGACAGGGGGCTGCCACTGAAGCTTTCTTT
TRBJ1-2,TRBV19,.,.,CASKGRSVNYGYTF,TGTGCCAGTAAGGGGAGGTCAGTAAACTATGGCTACACCTTC
TRBJ1-6,TRBV5-3,.,.,CARSRFRPGNSPLHF,TGTGCCAGAAGCCGGTTTAGGCCGGGTAATTCACCCCTCCACTTT
TRBJ2-2,TRBV19,TRBD2,.,CASTSGRNTGELFF,TGTGCCAGTACTAGCGGGAGGAACACCGGGGAGCTGTTTTTT
TRBJ1-2,TRBV19,.,.,CASRDKRAGREDGYTF,TGTGCCAGCCGGGACAAGAGGGCGGGTCGGGAAGATGGCTACACCTTC
TRBJ1-4,TRBV9,TRBD1,.,CASSVQGATNEKLFF,TGTGCCAGCAGCGTCCAGGGGGCAACTAATGAAAAACTGTTTTTT
TRBJ2-2,TRBV7-9,TRBD2,.,CASVLREGVTGELFF,TGTGCCAGCGTTTTGCGGGAGGGAGTCACCGGGGAGCTGTTTTTT
TRBJ1-2,TRBV28,.,once,CASSLSPPGNYGYTF,TGTGCCAGCAGTTTATCCCCCCCAGGGAACTATGGCTACACCTTC
TRBJ2-3,TRBV10-3,TRBD2,.,CAISDSGGSTDTQYF,TGTGCCATCAGTGACAGCGGGGGTAGCACAGATACGCAGTATTTT
TRBJ1-5,TRBV4-2,.,once,CASSRQISQPQHF,TGTGCCAGCAGCCGGCAGATTTCTCAGCCCCAGCATTTT
TRBJ1-6,TRBV7-6,.,.,CASSSQGFDSPLHF,TGTGCCAGCAGCTCTCAGGGATTTGATTCACCCCTCCACTTT
TRBJ2-1,TRBV28,.,once,CASSLRGRQRAHNEQFF,TGTGCCAGCAGTTTAAGGGGTCGGCAGCGGGCTCACAATGAGCAGTTCTTC
TRBJ2-7,TRBV19,.,.,CASSILVSPGVEQYF,TGTGCCAGTAGTATATTGGTCTCCCCCGGGGTCGAGCAGTACTTC
TRBJ1-3,TRBV11-2,.,.,CASSLGTAAGGNTIYF,TGTGCCAGCAGCTTAGGTACAGCTGCGGGTGGAAACACCATATATTTT
TRBJ1-5,TRBV2,.,.,CASSVLQGFQPQHF,TGTGCCAGCAGTGTTTTGCAGGGGTTTCAGCCCCAGCATTTT
TRBJ2-7,TRBV4-2,.,.,CASSQATAATYEQYF,TGTGCCAGCAGCCAGGCTACAGCGGCAACCTACGAGCAGTACTTC
TRBJ2-7,TRBV15,TRBD1,.,CATGPTGGYEQYF,TGTGCCACCGGACCGACAGGGGGCTACGAGCAGTACTTC
TRBJ1-5,TRBV4-1,.,few,CASSPDGGYQPQHF,TGCGCCAGCAGCCCCGATGGCGGATATCAGCCCCAGCATTTT
TRBJ2-5,TRBV27,TRBD2,once,CASSLASGPHQETQYF,TGTGCCAGCAGTTTAGCTAGCGGGCCACACCAAGAGACCCAGTACTTC
TRBJ1-1,TRBV3-1/TRBV3-2,TRBD1,.,CASSQATGAEAFF,TGTGCCAGCAGCCAAGCGACAGGGGCCGAAGCTTTCTTT
TRBJ2-3,TRBV6-5,.,.,CASSYSVVTSTDTQYF,TGTGCCAGCAGTTACTCAGTAGTTACTAGCACAGATACGCAGTATTTT
TRBJ1-1,TRBV5-1,.,.,CASSLDRLNTEAFF,TGCGCCAGCAGCTTGGACAGGTTGAACACTGAAGCTTTCTTT
TRBJ1-1,TRBV5-4,TRBD1,.,CASSLEQGEFF,TGTGCCAGCAGCTTGGAGCAGGGGGAATTCTTT
TRBJ2-1,TRBV24-1,TRBD2,.,CATSDPSTSGGLNEQFF,TGTGCCACCAGTGACCCTTCGACTAGCGGGGGGCTCAATGAGCAGTTCTTC
TRBJ2-5,TRBV18,TRBD2,.,CASSPQLGGGETQYF,TGTGCCAGCTCACCTCAACTCGGGGGGGGTGAGACCCAGTACTTC
TRBJ1-6,TRBV7-9,.,.,CASSLGGSDSPLHF,TGTGCCAGCAGCTTAGGAGGCAGTGATTCACCCCTCCACTTT
TRBJ1-1,TRBV5-1,.,.,CASSLSQGGYTEAFF,TGCGCCAGCAGCTTGTCGCAGGGAGGGTACACTGAAGCTTTCTTT
TRBJ2-7,TRBV6-1,.,.,CASSEGQAKYF,TGTGCCAGCAGTGAAGGGCAGGCAAAGTACTTC
TRBJ1-1,TRBV11-2,.,few,CASSLSGTLNTEAFF,TGTGCCAGCAGCTTAAGCGGGACATTGAACACTGAAGCTTTCTTT
TRBJ2-7,TRBV5-1,TRBD1,.,CASSLEGRGHDEQYF,TGCGCCAGCAGCTTGGAGGGCAGGGGGCACGACGAGCAGTACTTC
TRBJ1-1,TRBV5-8,.,.,CASSRGGGSTEAFF,TGTGCCAGCAGCCGAGGGGGGGGATCCACTGAAGCTTTCTTT
TRBJ2-7,TRBV28,TRBD1,.,CASSFPGQGSYEQYF,TGTGCCAGCAGTTTTCCGGGACAGGGTTCCTACGAGCAGTACTTC
TRBJ2-7,TRBV29-1,.,.,CSVAEASDEQYF,TGCAGCGTCGCAGAGGCTAGCGACGAGCAGTACTTC
TRBJ2-7,TRBV7-8,.,.,CASSLLSPSNYEQYF,TGTGCCAGCAGTCTCCTCAGTCCTTCGAACTACGAGCAGTACTTC
TRBJ1-1,TRBV5-1,TRBD1,.,CASSLGQGLGTEAFF,TGCGCCAGCAGCTTGGGACAGGGTTTGGGCACTGAAGCTTTCTTT
TRBJ2-3,TRBV7-3,TRBD2,.,CASSSGTSADTQYF,TGTGCCAGCAGCTCCGGGACTAGCGCAGATACGCAGTATTTT
TRBJ1-3,TRBV19,TRBD1,few,CASSIGTGGNTIYF,TGTGCCAGTAGTATCGGGACAGGTGGAAACACCATATATTTT
TRBJ1-6,TRBV19,.,.,CASSIEDRLYNSPLHF,TGTGCCAGTAGTATAGAAGACAGACTCTATAATTCACCCCTCCACTTT
TRBJ2-5,TRBV7-8,.,.,CASSLPGLNKSQYF,TGTGCCAGCAGCTTACCGGGATTGAACAAGAGCCAGTACTTC
TRBJ2-3,TRBV12-3/TRBV12-4,.,.,CASSPNPGLKYF,TGTGCCAGCAGTCCAAACCCGGGGTTAAAGTATTTT
TRBJ2-7,TRBV10-1,.,once,CASQQGNEQYF,TGCGCCAGTCAACAGGGTAACGAGCAGTACTTC
TRBJ2-5,TRBV7-9,.,.,CASSVGGGHQETQYF,TGTGCCAGCAGCGTAGGTGGCGGTCACCAAGAGACCCAGTACTTC
TRBJ2-7,TRBV5-4,TRBD2,.,CASSSLAGGTYEQYF,TGTGCCAGCAGCTCACTAGCGGGAGGGACTTACGAGCAGTACTTC
TRBJ2-6,TRBV7-2,.,.,CASSQRSSGANVLTF,TGTGCCAGCAGCCAAAGGAGCTCTGGGGCCAACGTCCTGACTTTC
TRBJ2-1,TRBV29-1,TRBD2,.,CSVDPLGLAGVKSSYNEQFF,TGCAGCGTTGACCCCCTTGGACTAGCGGGAGTTAAAAGCTCCTACAATGAGCAGTTCTTC
TRBJ1-5,TRBV30,.,once,CAWSVGSNQPQHF,TGTGCCTGGAGTGTTGGCAGTAATCAGCCCCAGCATTTT
TRBJ1-2,TRBV27,.,few,CASSVTQASYGYTF,TGTGCCAGCAGTGTGACTCAAGCGAGCTATGGCTACACCTTC
TRBJ1-2,TRBV19,.,.,CASNPADSNYGYTF,TGTGCCAGTAATCCCGCGGACTCTAACTATGGCTACACCTTC
TRBJ1-1,TRBV10-1,TRBD1,.,CASSAGGLNTEAFF,TGCGCCAGCAGTGCAGGGGGCTTGAACACTGAAGCTTTCTTT
TRBJ2-2,TRBV19,TRBD2,.,CASERLAPPRNTGELFF,TGTGCCAGTGAGAGACTAGCCCCCCCGAGGAACACCGGGGAGCTGTTTTTT
TRBJ1-6,TRBV6-2/TRBV6-3,TRBD1,.,CASSYQQGAGSPLHF,TGTGCCAGCAGTTACCAGCAGGGGGCTGGATCACCCCTCCACTTT
TRBJ1-2,TRBV7-9,.,.,CASSLDRDLSGYTF,TGTGCCAGCAGCTTAGACAGGGATCTCTCTGGCTACACCTTC